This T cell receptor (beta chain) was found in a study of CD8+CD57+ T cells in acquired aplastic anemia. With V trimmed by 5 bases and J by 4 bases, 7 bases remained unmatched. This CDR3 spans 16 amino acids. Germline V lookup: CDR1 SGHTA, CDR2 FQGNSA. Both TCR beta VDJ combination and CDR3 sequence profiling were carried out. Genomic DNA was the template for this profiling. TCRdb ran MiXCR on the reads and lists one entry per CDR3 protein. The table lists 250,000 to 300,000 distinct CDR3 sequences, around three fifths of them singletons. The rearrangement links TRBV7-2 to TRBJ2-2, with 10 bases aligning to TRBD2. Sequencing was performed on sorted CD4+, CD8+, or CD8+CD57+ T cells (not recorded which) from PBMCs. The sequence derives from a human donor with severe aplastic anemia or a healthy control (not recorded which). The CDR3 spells CASSRTSGDFTGELFF. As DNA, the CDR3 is TGTGCCAGCAGCCGTACTAGCGGGGATTTCACCGGGGAGCTGTTTTTT.